Presented here are 22 T cell receptor beta chains from one specimen sequenced in a study of PD-1 blockade in classical Hodgkin lymphoma. Every single patient, without exception, relapsed after autologous stem cell transplantation, and brentuximab vedotin exposure varied. Produced via immunoSEQ multiplex PCR; TCRdb's table is partial and in-frame only. The sample includes under 30,000 clones, roughly two thirds of them seen just once. Source: peripheral blood mononuclear cells (PBMCs), taken at baseline. These TCRs come from a human donor with classical Hodgkin lymphoma.

The V call is TRBV2, the J call TRBJ2-1; D is possibly TRBD2 (6 bases). This CDR3 is built from 13 residues. Per germline, CDR1 SNHLY and CDR2 FYNNEI. V was clipped by 7 bases and J by 6 bases, with 13 bases between them. CDR3: CASNPMEGNEQFF. CDR3 bases: TGTGCCAGCAATCCTATGGAGGGCAATGAGCAGTTCTTC.

The chain links TRBV5-1 to TRBJ1-1; perhaps TRBD1 as D (6 bases). With 4 bases removed from V and 0 bases from J, the gap between germline ends came to 19 bases. The CDR3 covers 17 residues. From germline, CDR1 is SGHRS and CDR2 YFSETQ. CDR3 in amino acids: CASSLSRGSTMNTEAFF. CDR3 bases: TGCGCCAGCAGCCTTTCCAGGGGTTCCACTATGAACACTGAAGCTTTCTTT.

The J gene is TRBJ1-2, the V gene TRBV5-6; D perhaps matches TRBD1 (6 bases). Germline loops: CDR1 SGHDT, CDR2 YYEEEE. The ends were cut back, 1 base at V and 4 bases at J, with 14 bases in the middle. The CDR3 runs 15 residues. The CDR3 loop reads CASSLRTASPYGYTF. In nucleotides, the CDR3 is TGTGCCAGCAGCTTGAGGACAGCCTCCCCCTATGGCTACACCTTC.

In its sample, this clone is medium-sized (0.01 to 0.1%). Other DNA sequences of this sample code for an identical CDR3. The CDR3 DNA follows: TGTGCCAGCAGTTTAAGGCTCACCGGGGAGCTGTTTTTT. Amino acids: CASSLRLTGELFF. The chain has TRBV27 and TRBJ2-2; unclear D gene. V was clipped by 2 bases and J by 4 bases, with 5 bases between them. The CDR3 covers 13 residues. Germline CDR1 and CDR2: MNHEY and SMNVEV (reference sequence).

Concerning this clone: One end of the junction does not line up with germline, which may come from a read error. This chain connects TRBV9 to TRBJ1-3; D unclear. The CDR3 covers 15 residues. Germline V gene data show CDR1 as SGDLS and CDR2 as YYNGEE. The CDR3 here is CAGSVDDYKSNTIYF. CDR3 in DNA: TGTGCCGGCAGCGTAGACGATTACAAATCGAACACCATATATTTT.

The rearrangement uses TRBV5-4 and TRBJ1-1, with a weak D call TRBD1 (5 bases). The CDR3 length is 14 residues. The V and J ends lost 0 bases and 2 bases respectively, with 8 bases between them. CDR1 is SGHNT, CDR2 YYREEE, per germline (reference sequence). The CDR3 DNA follows: TGTGCCAGCAGCTTGGCCAGGGCAAACACTGAAGCTTTCTTT. This gives the protein CASSLARANTEAFF.

CDR3 residues: CASRGRGGAFNEQFF. The CDR3 coding sequence is TGTGCCAGCAGGGGACGCGGGGGGGCCTTCAATGAGCAGTTCTTC. The chain uses TRBV7-2 and TRBJ2-1; 9 bases are shared with TRBD2. The CDR3 runs 15 residues. Trimming took 6 bases from V and 6 from J; bases not matched to a gene: 9. Germline CDR1 reads SGHTA; CDR2 reads FQGNSA.

This clone was seen once. In DNA form, the CDR3 reads TGTGCCAGCAAGTCCCAGGGGGCCGGGGAGCTGTTTTTT. Its translation: CASKSQGAGELFF. The chain couples TRBV6-1 to TRBJ2-2; 7 bases agree with TRBD1. With V trimmed by 7 bases and J by 6 bases, 5 bases remained unmatched. The CDR3 is 13 amino acids. Looked up from germline, CDR1 is MNHNS and CDR2 is SASEGT.

The V and J genes are TRBV4-3 and TRBJ2-7; 8 bases match TRBD2. In germline, CDR1 is LGHNA, CDR2 YSLEER. This CDR3 is built from 17 residues. J lost 0 bases, V lost 0 bases, and 7 bases had no gene match. CDR3 region: CASSQDMAGGSSYEQYF. In DNA form, the CDR3 reads TGCGCCAGCAGCCAAGATATGGCGGGAGGTAGCTCCTACGAGCAGTACTTC.

The chain combines TRBV6-6 with TRBJ2-5; D not resolved. The CDR3 has 14 amino acids. The germline V gene has CDR1 MNHNY and CDR2 SVGAGI (reference sequence). The V end was cut by 5 bases, the J end by 5 bases, with 15 bases between. CDR3 coding DNA: TGTGCCAGCAGTCGCACTACGTCCAGCGAGACCCAGTACTTC. Residues: CASSRTTSSETQYF.

The chain has TRBV13 and TRBJ1-3; D uncertain. The germline V and J ends were trimmed by 4 bases and 0 bases, with 7 bases remaining between them. CDR1 PRHDT and CDR2 FYEKMQ come from the germline V gene (reference sequence). The CDR3 runs to 14 residues. In nucleotides, the CDR3 is TGTGCCAGCAGCTGGGGAGACTCTGGAAACACCATATATTTT. The encoded protein is CASSWGDSGNTIYF. The full variable domain, in which reference TRBV13 and TRBJ1-3 provide the parts outside the CDR3, is AAGVIQSPRHLIKEKRETATLKCYPIPRHDTVYWYQQGPGQDPQFLISFYEKMQSDKGSIPDRFSAQQFSDYHSELNMSSLELGDSALYFCASSWGDSGNTIYFGEGSWLTVV.

V usage is TRBV9 and J usage is TRBJ1-1; D is ambiguous. Trimming shortened V by 0 bases and J by 5 bases, and 8 bases separated the two germline ends. Germline V gives CDR1 SGDLS, CDR2 YYNGEE. The CDR3 is made up of 13 amino acids. The CDR3 spells CASSVAALTEAFF. CDR3 coding DNA: TGTGCCAGCAGCGTAGCGGCCTTGACTGAAGCTTTCTTT. The full variable domain, in which reference TRBV9 and TRBJ1-1 provide the parts outside the CDR3, is DSGVTQTPKHLITATGQRVTLRCSPRSGDLSVYWYQQSLDQGLQFLIQYYNGEERAKGNILERFSAQQFPDLHSELNLSSLELGDSALYFCASSVAALTEAFFGQGTRLTVV.

This sequence joins TRBV6-1 and TRBJ1-5; D not resolved. The CDR3 runs 13 residues. Germline CDR1 and CDR2: MNHNS and SASEGT. Trimming removed 4 bases at V and 4 bases at J, with 8 bases between. CDR3 region: CASSVAGNQPQHF. DNA for the CDR3: TGTGCCAGCAGTGTGGCCGGAAATCAGCCCCAGCATTTT.

This chain joins TRBV28 and TRBJ1-1; unclear D gene. The V end was cut by 7 bases, the J end by 1 base, with 16 bases between. CDR1 and CDR2 (germline): MDHEN, SYDVKM. This CDR3 comprises 15 residues. The CDR3, as DNA: TGTGCCAGCACCCCAGGCGGGGTCTCGAACACTGAAGCTTTCTTT. Translation: CASTPGGVSNTEAFF.

A single count supports this clone. CDR3 nucleotides: TGTGCCAGCAGTCACACAGAGAGCGAAGCTTTCTTT. It is translated as CASSHTESEAFF. V and J are TRBV6-5 and TRBJ1-1; D is unresolved. CDR1 MNHEY and CDR2 SVGAGI come from the germline V gene. The CDR3 length is 12 residues. The germline V and J ends were trimmed by 5 bases and 8 bases, with 12 bases remaining between them.

This rearrangement joins TRBV7-2 to TRBJ2-1; D not certain. V lost 1 base and J lost 7, with 5 bases in between. This CDR3 has 12 residues. Germline CDR1 reads SGHTA; CDR2 reads FQGNSA. CDR3 sequence: CASSLGANEQFF. CDR3 coding DNA: TGTGCCAGCAGCTTAGGAGCAAATGAGCAGTTCTTC.

The rearrangement joins TRBV11-2 to TRBJ1-1, with D unclear. The V end was cut by 4 bases, the J end by 6 bases, with 12 bases between. CDR3 length: 13 amino acids. CDR1 and CDR2 from the germline V gene are SGHAT and FQNNGV. The CDR3 here is CASSSRRHSEAFF. CDR3 DNA: TGTGCCAGCAGCTCGAGGCGGCACTCTGAAGCTTTCTTT.

DNA for the CDR3: TGTGCCAGCAGCCAAGCCCATGGGGGGCTCGCTGAAGCTTTCTTT. The encoded protein is CASSQAHGGLAEAFF. The chain has TRBV4-2 and TRBJ1-1; D is perhaps TRBD1 (6 bases). Trimming removed 1 base from V and 6 bases from J, with 15 bases in between. The CDR3 is 15 amino acids. Per the germline V gene, CDR1 is LGHNA and CDR2 is YNFKEQ.

About this clone: The sample carries other DNA sequences with the same CDR3. This sequence joins TRBV19 and TRBJ1-5; no reliable D call. The germline CDR1 and CDR2 sequences are LNHDA and SQIVND (reference sequence). The germline V and J ends were trimmed by 3 bases and 5 bases, with 5 bases remaining between them. This CDR3 has 12 amino acids. The CDR3, as DNA: TGTGCCAGTAGTATGCTAGATCAGCCCCAGCATTTT. Translation gives CASSMLDQPQHF.

The genes are TRBV9 and TRBJ2-1; 8 nucleotides match TRBD2. After removal of 0 bases from V and 10 bases from J, the junction contained 6 bases not matched to a gene. Germline V gene lookup returns CDR1 SGDLS and CDR2 YYNGEE. The CDR3 length is 14 residues. CDR3 nucleotide sequence: TGTGCCAGCAGCGTAGTTCGTGCGGGGGGCGAGCAGTTCTTC. Protein sequence: CASSVVRAGGEQFF.

This chain joins TRBV6-1 and TRBJ1-2; TRBD1 might be the D (5 bases). Germline V gene lookup returns CDR1 MNHNS and CDR2 SASEGT. V was pared by 8 bases and J by 4 bases, with 8 bases between. CDR3 length equals 11 residues. In DNA form, the CDR3 reads TGTGCCAGCCGACAGACCTATGGCTACACCTTC. This gives the protein CASRQTYGYTF.

This chain connects TRBV6-1 to TRBJ1-1, with D unresolved. Germline V gene lookup returns CDR1 MNHNS and CDR2 SASEGT. Trimming pared 6 bases from V and 2 bases from J, leaving 7 bases between. CDR3 length: 12 residues. DNA of the CDR3: TGTGCCAGCAGGTGGGGTAACACTGAAGCTTTCTTT. Translation gives CASRWGNTEAFF.